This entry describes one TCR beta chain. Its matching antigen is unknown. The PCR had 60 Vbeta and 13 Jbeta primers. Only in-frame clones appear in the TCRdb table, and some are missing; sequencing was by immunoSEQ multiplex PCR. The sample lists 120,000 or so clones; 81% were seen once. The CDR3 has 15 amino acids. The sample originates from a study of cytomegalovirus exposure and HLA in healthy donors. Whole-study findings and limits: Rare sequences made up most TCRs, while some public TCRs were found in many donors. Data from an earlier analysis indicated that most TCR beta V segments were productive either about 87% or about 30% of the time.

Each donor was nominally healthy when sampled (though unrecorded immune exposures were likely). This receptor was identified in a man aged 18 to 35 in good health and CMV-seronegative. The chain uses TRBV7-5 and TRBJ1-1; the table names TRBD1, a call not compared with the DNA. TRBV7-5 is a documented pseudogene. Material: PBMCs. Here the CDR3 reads CARSLALGKNTEAFF. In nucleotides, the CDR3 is TGTGCCAGAAGCTTAGCTCTGGGCAAGAACACTGAAGCTTTCTTT.